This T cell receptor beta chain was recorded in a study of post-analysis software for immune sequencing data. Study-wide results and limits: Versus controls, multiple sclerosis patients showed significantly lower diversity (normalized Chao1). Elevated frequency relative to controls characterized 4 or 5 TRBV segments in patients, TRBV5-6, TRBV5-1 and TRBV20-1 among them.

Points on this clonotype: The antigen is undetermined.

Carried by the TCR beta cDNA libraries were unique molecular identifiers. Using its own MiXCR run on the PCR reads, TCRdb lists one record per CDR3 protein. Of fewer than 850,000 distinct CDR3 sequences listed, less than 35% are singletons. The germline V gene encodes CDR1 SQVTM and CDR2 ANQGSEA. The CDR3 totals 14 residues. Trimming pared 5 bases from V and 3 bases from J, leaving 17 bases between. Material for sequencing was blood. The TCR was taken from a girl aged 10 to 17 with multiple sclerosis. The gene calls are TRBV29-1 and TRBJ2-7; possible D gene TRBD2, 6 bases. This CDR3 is CSVISPDYFYEQYF. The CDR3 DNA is TGCAGCGTTATATCCCCGGACTATTTCTACGAGCAGTACTTC.